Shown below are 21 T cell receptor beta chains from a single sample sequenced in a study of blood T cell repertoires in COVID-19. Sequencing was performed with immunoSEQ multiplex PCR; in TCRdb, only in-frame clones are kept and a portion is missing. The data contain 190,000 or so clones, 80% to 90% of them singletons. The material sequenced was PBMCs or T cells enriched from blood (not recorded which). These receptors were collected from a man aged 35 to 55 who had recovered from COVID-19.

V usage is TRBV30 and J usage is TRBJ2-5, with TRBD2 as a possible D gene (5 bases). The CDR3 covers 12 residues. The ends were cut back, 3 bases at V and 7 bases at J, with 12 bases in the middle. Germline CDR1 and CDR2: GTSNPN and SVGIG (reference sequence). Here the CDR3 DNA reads TGTGCCTGGAGCCAGAACCGGGGGACCCAGTACTTC. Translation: CAWSQNRGTQYF.

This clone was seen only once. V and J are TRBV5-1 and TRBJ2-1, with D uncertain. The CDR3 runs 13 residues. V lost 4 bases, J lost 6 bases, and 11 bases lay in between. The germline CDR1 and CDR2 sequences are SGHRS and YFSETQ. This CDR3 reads CASSLRGTNEQFF. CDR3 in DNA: TGCGCCAGCAGCCTCAGAGGAACCAATGAGCAGTTCTTC.

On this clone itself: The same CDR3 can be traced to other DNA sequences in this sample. CDR3 sequence reads: CASSIGQNNSPLHF. Written as DNA, the CDR3 is TGTGCCAGTAGTATAGGGCAGAATAATTCACCCCTCCACTTT. The chain combines TRBV19 with TRBJ1-6; D uncertain. The V end lost 1 base, the J end lost 5 bases, and 6 bases lay between the germline ends. In germline, CDR1 is LNHDA, CDR2 SQIVND (reference sequence). The CDR3 totals 14 residues.

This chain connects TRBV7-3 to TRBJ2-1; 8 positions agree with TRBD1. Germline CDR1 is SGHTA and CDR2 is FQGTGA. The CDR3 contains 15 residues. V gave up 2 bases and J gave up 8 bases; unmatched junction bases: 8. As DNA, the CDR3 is TGTGCCAGCAGCTTACGCAGGGGGCTCGTCGATGAGCAGTTCTTC. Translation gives CASSLRRGLVDEQFF.

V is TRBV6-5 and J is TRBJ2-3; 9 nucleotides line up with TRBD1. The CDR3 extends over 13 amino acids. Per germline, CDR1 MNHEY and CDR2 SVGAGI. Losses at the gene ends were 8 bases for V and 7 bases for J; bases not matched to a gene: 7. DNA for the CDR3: TGTGCCAGCGGACTACAGGGGGCAAATACGCAGTATTTT. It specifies CASGLQGANTQYF.

CDR3 sequence (DNA): TGTGCCAGTAGTATAACTGGTAGCGGGGGCACCGGGGAGCTGTTTTTT. Its protein product is CASSITGSGGTGELFF. The genes are TRBV19 and TRBJ2-2; TRBD2 aligns across 9 bases. In germline, CDR1 is LNHDA, CDR2 SQIVND (reference sequence). The trim removed 2 bases at V and 4 bases at J, leaving 5 bases unmatched. There are 16 residues in the CDR3.

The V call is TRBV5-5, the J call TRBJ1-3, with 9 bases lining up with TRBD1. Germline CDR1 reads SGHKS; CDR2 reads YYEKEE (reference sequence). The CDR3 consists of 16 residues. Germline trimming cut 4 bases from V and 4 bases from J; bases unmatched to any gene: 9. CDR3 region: CASSLQQGALGNTIYF. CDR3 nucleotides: TGTGCCAGCAGCCTTCAACAGGGGGCGCTCGGAAACACCATATATTTT.

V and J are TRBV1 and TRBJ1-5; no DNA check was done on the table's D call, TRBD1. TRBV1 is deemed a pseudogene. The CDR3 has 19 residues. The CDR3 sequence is CTSSQDKTYGVYSNQPQHF. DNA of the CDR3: TGCACCAGCAGCCAAGATAAGACATATGGTGTTTATAGCAATCAGCCCCAGCATTTT.

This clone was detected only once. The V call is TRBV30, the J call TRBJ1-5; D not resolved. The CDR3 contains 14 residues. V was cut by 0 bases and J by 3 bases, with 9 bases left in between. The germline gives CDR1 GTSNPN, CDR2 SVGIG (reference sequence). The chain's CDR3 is CAWSVGGPNQPQHF. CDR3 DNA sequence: TGTGCCTGGAGTGTTGGTGGCCCCAATCAGCCCCAGCATTTT.

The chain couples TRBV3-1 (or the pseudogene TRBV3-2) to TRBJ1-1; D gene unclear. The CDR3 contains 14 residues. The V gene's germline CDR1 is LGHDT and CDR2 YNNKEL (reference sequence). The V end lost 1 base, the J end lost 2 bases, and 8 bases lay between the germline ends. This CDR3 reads CASSQAGSNTEAFF. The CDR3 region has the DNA TGTGCCAGCAGCCAAGCTGGCTCAAACACTGAAGCTTTCTTT.

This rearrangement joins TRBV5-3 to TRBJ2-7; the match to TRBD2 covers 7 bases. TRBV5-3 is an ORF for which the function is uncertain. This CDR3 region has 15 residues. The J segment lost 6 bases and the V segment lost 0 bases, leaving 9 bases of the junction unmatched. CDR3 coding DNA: TGTGCCAGAAGCTTGGAATGGGCGGGAGCGTGCGAGCAGTACTTC. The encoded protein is CARSLEWAGACEQYF.

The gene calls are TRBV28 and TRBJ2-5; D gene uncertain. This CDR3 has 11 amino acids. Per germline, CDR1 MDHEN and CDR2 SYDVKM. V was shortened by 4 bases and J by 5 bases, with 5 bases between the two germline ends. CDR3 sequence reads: CASSSPETQYF. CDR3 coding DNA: TGTGCCAGCAGTTCCCCGGAGACCCAGTACTTC. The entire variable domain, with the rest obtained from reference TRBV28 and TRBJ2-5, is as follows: DVKVTQSSRYLVKRTGEKVFLECVQDMDHENMFWYRQDPGLGLRLIYFSYDVKMKEKGDIPEGYSVSREKKERFSLILESASTNQTSMYLCASSSPETQYFGPGTRLLVL.

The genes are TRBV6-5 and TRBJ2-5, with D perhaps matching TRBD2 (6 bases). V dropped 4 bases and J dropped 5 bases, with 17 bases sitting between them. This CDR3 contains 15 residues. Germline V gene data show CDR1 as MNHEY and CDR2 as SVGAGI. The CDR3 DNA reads TGTGCCAGCAGTTCCGGGACTTTCGTAGGGGAGACCCAGTACTTC. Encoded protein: CASSSGTFVGETQYF.

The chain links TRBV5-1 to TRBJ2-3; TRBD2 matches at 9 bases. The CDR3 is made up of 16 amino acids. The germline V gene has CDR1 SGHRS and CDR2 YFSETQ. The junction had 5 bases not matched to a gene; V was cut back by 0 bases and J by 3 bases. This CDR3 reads CASSLGLAGTTDTQYF. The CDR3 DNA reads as TGCGCCAGCAGCTTGGGGCTAGCGGGGACAACAGATACGCAGTATTTT.

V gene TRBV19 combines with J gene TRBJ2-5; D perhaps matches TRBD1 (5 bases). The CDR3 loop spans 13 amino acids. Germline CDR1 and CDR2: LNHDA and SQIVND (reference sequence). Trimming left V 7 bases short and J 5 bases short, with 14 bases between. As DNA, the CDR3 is TGTGCCAGTAATAAGGGGCTTGGGGAGACCCAGTACTTC. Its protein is CASNKGLGETQYF.

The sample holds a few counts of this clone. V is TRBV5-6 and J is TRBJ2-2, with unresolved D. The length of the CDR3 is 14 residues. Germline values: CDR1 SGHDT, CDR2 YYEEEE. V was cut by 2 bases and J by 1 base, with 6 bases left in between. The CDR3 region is CASSLTRNTGELFF. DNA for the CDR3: TGTGCCAGCAGCTTAACCAGGAACACCGGGGAGCTGTTTTTT. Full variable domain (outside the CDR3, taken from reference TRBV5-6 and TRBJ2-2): DAGVTQSPTHLIKTRGQQVTLRCSPKSGHDTVSWYQQALGQGPQFIFQYYEEEERQRGNFPDRFSGHQFPNYSSELNVNALLLGDSALYLCASSLTRNTGELFFGEGSRLTVL.

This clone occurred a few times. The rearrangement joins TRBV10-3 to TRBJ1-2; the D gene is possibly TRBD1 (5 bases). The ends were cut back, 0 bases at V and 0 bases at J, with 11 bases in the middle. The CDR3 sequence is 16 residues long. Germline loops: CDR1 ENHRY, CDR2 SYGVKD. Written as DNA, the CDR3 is TGTGCCATCAGTGAGTCGAAGACAGTAGCTAACTATGGCTACACCTTC. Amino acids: CAISESKTVANYGYTF.

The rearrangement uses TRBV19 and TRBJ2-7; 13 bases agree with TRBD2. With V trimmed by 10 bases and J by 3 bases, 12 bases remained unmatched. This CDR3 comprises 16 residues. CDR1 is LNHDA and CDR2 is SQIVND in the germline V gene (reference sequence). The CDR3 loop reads CATLGLAGAGNYEQYF. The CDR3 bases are TGTGCCACTCTAGGACTAGCGGGAGCGGGGAACTACGAGCAGTACTTC. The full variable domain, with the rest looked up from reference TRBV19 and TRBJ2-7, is DGGITQSPKYLFRKEGQNVTLSCEQNLNHDAMYWYRQDPGQGLRLIYYSQIVNDFQKGDIAEGYSVSREKKESFPLTVTSAQKNPTAFYLCATLGLAGAGNYEQYFGPGTRLTVT.

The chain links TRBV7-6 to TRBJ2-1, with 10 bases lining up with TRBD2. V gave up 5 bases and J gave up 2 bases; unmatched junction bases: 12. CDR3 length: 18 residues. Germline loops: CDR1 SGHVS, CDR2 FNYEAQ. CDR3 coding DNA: TGTGCCAGCAGCCTCGAAATATCACTAGCGGGAACCTACAATGAGCAGTTCTTC. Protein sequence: CASSLEISLAGTYNEQFF. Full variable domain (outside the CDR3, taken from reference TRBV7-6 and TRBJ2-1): GAGVSQSPRYKVTKRGQDVALRCDPISGHVSLYWYRQALGQGPEFLTYFNYEAQQDKSGLPNDRFSAERPEGSISTLTIQRTEQRDSAMYRCASSLEISLAGTYNEQFFGPGTRLTVL.

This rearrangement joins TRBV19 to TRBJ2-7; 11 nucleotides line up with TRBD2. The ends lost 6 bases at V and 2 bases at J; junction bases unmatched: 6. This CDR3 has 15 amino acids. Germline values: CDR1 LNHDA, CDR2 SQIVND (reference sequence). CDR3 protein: CASSHGTSGTYEQYF. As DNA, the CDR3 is TGTGCCAGTAGCCACGGGACTAGCGGAACCTACGAGCAGTACTTC. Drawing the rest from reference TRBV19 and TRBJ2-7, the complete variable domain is DGGITQSPKYLFRKEGQNVTLSCEQNLNHDAMYWYRQDPGQGLRLIYYSQIVNDFQKGDIAEGYSVSREKKESFPLTVTSAQKNPTAFYLCASSHGTSGTYEQYFGPGTRLTVT.

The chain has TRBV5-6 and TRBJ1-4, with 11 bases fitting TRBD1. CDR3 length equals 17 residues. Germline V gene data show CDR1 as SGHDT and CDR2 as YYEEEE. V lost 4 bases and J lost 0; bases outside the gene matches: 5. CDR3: CASSTGQGAPTNEKLFF. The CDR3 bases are TGTGCCAGCAGCACAGGACAGGGGGCACCAACTAATGAAAAACTGTTTTTT.